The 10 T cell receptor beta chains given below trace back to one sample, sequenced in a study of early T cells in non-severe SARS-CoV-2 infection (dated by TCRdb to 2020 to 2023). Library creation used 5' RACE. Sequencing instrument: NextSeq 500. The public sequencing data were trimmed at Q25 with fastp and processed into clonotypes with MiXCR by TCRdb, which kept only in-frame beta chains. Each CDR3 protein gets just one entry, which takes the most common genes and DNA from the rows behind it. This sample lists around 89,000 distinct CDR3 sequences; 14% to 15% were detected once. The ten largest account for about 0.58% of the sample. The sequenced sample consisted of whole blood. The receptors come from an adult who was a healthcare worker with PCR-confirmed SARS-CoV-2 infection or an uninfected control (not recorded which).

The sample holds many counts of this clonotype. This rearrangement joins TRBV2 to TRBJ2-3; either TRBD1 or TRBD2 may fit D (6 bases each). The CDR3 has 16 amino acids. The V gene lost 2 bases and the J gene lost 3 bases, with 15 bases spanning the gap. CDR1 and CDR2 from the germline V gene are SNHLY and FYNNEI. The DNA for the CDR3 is TGTGCCAGCAGTGAAAATTGGGGGGCCGGTACAGATACGCAGTATTTT. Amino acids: CASSENWGAGTDTQYF.

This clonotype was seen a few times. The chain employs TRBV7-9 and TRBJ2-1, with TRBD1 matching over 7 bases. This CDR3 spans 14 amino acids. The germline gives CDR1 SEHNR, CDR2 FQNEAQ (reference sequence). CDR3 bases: TGTGCACACGGGACAGCGAAGGCCTACAATGAGCAGTTCTTC. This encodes CAHGTAKAYNEQFF.

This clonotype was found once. The CDR3 DNA follows: TGCGCCAGCAGTGAGTCAATTTGGGAGACCCAGTACTTC. Translated: CASSESIWETQYF. This rearrangement joins TRBV10-2 to TRBJ2-5; D ambiguous. Germline CDR1 and CDR2: WSHSY and SAAADI. Trimming removed 0 bases at V and 5 bases at J, with 7 bases between. CDR3 length: 13 amino acids.

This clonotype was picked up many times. The CDR3 loop is CASSLNANRDTQYF. In DNA form, the CDR3 reads TGCGCCAGCAGCTTGAACGCTAACCGAGATACGCAGTATTTT. The chain has TRBV5-1 and TRBJ2-3; D ambiguous. Germline assignment: CDR1 SGHRS and CDR2 YFSETQ. V was pared by 1 base and J by 5 bases, with 11 bases between. The CDR3 covers 14 residues. Complete variable domain (other parts from reference TRBV5-1 and TRBJ2-3): KAGVTQTPRYLIKTRGQQVTLSCSPISGHRSVSWYQQTPGQGLQFLFEYFSETQRNKGNFPGRFSGRQFSNSRSEMNVSTLELGDSALYLCASSLNANRDTQYFGPGTRLTVL.

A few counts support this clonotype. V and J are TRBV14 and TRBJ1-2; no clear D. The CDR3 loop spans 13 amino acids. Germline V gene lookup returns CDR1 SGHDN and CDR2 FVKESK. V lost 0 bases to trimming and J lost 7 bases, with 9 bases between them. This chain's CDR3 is CASSQDLWSGYTF. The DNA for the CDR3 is TGTGCCAGCAGCCAAGATTTGTGGTCTGGCTACACCTTC.

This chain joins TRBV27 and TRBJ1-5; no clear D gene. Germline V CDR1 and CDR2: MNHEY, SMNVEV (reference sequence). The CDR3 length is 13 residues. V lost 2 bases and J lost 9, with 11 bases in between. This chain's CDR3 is CASSLREDRPQHF. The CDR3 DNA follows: TGTGCCAGCAGTTTACGGGAGGATCGGCCCCAGCATTTT.

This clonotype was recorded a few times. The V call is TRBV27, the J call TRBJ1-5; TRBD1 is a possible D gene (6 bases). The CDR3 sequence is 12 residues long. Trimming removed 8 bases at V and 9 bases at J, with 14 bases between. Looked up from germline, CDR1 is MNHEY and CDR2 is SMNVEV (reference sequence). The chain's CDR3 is CASALTGGPQHF. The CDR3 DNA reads TGTGCCAGCGCCTTGACAGGAGGGCCCCAGCATTTT.

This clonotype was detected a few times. CDR3 protein: CASSLASGGAEKRMETQYF. CDR3 coding DNA: TGTGCCAGCAGCTTAGCCAGCGGGGGGGCCGAAAAGAGGATGGAGACCCAGTACTTC. The chain links TRBV7-8 to TRBJ2-5, with TRBD2 matching over 10 bases. Germline CDR1 is SGHVS and CDR2 is FQNEAQ. The CDR3 sequence is 19 residues long. J lost 5 bases, V lost 0 bases, and 15 bases had no gene match.

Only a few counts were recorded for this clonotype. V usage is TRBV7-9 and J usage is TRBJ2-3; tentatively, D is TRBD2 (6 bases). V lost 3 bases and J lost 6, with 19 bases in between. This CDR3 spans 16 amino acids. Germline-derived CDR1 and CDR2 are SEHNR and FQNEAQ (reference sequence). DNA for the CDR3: TGTGCCAGCAGCTTTCTAAGCGGAGGGTTGACGGATACGCAGTATTTT. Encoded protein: CASSFLSGGLTDTQYF.

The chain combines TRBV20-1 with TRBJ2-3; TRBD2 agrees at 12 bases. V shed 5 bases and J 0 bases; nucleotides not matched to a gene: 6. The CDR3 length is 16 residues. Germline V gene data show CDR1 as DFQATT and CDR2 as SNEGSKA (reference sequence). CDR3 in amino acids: CSAGLAGSPSTDTQYF. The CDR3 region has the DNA TGCAGTGCTGGACTAGCGGGGAGCCCTAGCACAGATACGCAGTATTTT.